These 26 T cell receptor beta chains originate from one sample sequenced in a study of blood T cell repertoires in COVID-19. Clones were sequenced by immunoSEQ multiplex PCR, and TCRdb holds only the in-frame ones, with some missing. This sample has under 100,000 clones; over 75% occur once, and the top ten carry about 18%. Sequenced material: peripheral blood. The receptors were gathered from a human donor in a cohort sampled during active COVID-19.

This clone appeared a single time. The chain joins TRBV10-1 to TRBJ2-1; 10 bases line up with TRBD1. This CDR3 has 15 residues. V dropped 4 bases and J dropped 7; count of bases not matched to a gene: 7. Per the germline V gene, CDR1 is WNHNN and CDR2 is SYGVQD (reference sequence). The CDR3 spells CASSGGGTGENEQFF. The DNA of the CDR3 is TGCGCCAGCAGTGGTGGAGGGACAGGGGAAAATGAGCAGTTCTTC.

This clone was found once. The CDR3 here is CASSLTDYYGYTF. Here the CDR3 DNA reads TGTGCCAGCAGTTTAACAGATTACTATGGCTACACCTTC. The chain combines TRBV12-3 or TRBV12-4 with TRBJ1-2; unclear D gene. The length of the CDR3 is 13 residues. With 2 bases removed from V and 3 bases from J, the gap between germline ends came to 7 bases.

This chain joins TRBV6-5 and TRBJ1-1; D uncertain. The CDR3 consists of 15 residues. Germline CDR1 and CDR2: MNHEY and SVGAGI. V lost 7 bases, J lost 1 base, and 16 bases lay in between. The CDR3 DNA reads as TGTGCCAGCACCTCCCCACGGGAGGAGAACACTGAAGCTTTCTTT. Its translation is CASTSPREENTEAFF.

The chain has TRBV7-9 and TRBJ2-3; 8 bases are a match to TRBD1. CDR3 size: 15 residues. The V gene's germline CDR1 is SEHNR and CDR2 FQNEAQ (reference sequence). The V gene end was trimmed by 1 base and the J gene end by 4 bases; junction bases not matched to a gene: 4. This CDR3 reads CASSLVGTGADTQYF. The CDR3 DNA sequence: TGTGCCAGCAGCTTAGTTGGGACAGGTGCAGATACGCAGTATTTT.

This clone was seen just once. The rearrangement links TRBV6-5 to TRBJ1-1; a weak D match, TRBD1 (6 bases). The CDR3 totals 15 residues. The germline V gene encodes CDR1 MNHEY and CDR2 SVGAGI. V lost 3 bases, J lost 1 base, and 12 bases lay in between. The CDR3, as DNA: TGTGCCAGCAGTTATAGGGGGGGCCCGAACACTGAAGCTTTCTTT. It translates to CASSYRGGPNTEAFF.

V is TRBV4-2 and J is TRBJ2-3, with unresolved D. The germline gives CDR1 LGHNA, CDR2 YNFKEQ. The CDR3 runs to 15 residues. Trimming left V 1 base short and J 2 bases short, with 10 bases between. The DNA for the CDR3 is TGTGCCAGCAGCCAAGGCGTTATCGACACAGATACGCAGTATTTT. This codes for CASSQGVIDTDTQYF.

The chain combines TRBV11-3 with TRBJ2-1; 9 bases match TRBD2. This CDR3 has 16 residues. V dropped 2 bases and J dropped 9; count of bases not matched to a gene: 11. Germline loops: CDR1 SGHNT, CDR2 YENEEA. The CDR3 sequence is CASSLRFSGGIGEQFF. The DNA for the CDR3 is TGTGCCAGCAGCTTAAGGTTTAGCGGGGGAATCGGTGAGCAGTTCTTC.

The chain uses TRBV9 and TRBJ2-1; 11 bases align to TRBD2. Germline V gene sequence: CDR1 SGDLS, CDR2 YYNGEE. There are 16 residues in the CDR3. The trim removed 3 bases at V and 2 bases at J, leaving 4 bases unmatched. In DNA form, the CDR3 reads TGTGCCAGCAGCGCCCTAGCGGGGGGAACCTACAATGAGCAGTTCTTC. It yields the protein CASSALAGGTYNEQFF.

This chain links TRBV10-1 with TRBJ2-7; maybe TRBD2 (6 bases). Deletions cut 6 bases from V and 1 base from J, with 10 bases between. Germline CDR1 reads WNHNN; CDR2 reads SYGVQD (reference sequence). This CDR3 has 13 amino acids. This CDR3 is CASSPGRSYEQYF. CDR3 nucleotide sequence: TGCGCCAGCAGCCCCGGGAGATCCTACGAGCAGTACTTC.

CDR3 in DNA: TGTGCCAGCAGTTATATGGACAGGGGGGCCTATGGCTACACCTTC. Translating it yields CASSYMDRGAYGYTF. The chain combines TRBV6-2 or TRBV6-3 with TRBJ1-2, with 10 bases lining up with TRBD1. CDR3 length: 15 amino acids. CDR1 MNHEY and CDR2 SVGEGT come from the germline V gene. V was clipped by 3 bases and J by 4 bases; unmatched bases: 5.

This clone was counted only a few times. The chain has TRBV3-1 (or the pseudogene TRBV3-2) and TRBJ1-6, with 8 bases aligning to TRBD1. The germline gives CDR1 LGHDT, CDR2 YNNKEL (reference sequence). The ends lost 3 bases at V and 10 bases at J; junction bases unmatched: 5. The CDR3 spans 14 residues. Here the CDR3 DNA reads TGTGCCAGCAGCCACGGACAGGGTGGATCACCCCTCCACTTT. Its protein is CASSHGQGGSPLHF.

This clone was recorded once. This sequence joins TRBV9 and TRBJ1-2; perhaps TRBD1 as D (5 bases). The CDR3 length is 15 residues. Germline CDR1 is SGDLS and CDR2 is YYNGEE. Trimming took off 2 bases at V and 6 bases at J, with 17 bases between the two ends. Written as DNA, the CDR3 is TGTGCCAGCAGCGTTAAACAGGCTTTGATAGATGGCTACACCTTC. Translating it yields CASSVKQALIDGYTF.

This chain links TRBV27 with TRBJ1-6; no clear D. Germline V gene lookup returns CDR1 MNHEY and CDR2 SMNVEV (reference sequence). Trimming took 3 bases from V and 9 from J, leaving 9 bases between them. This CDR3 spans 13 amino acids. CDR3 nucleotides: TGTGCCAGCAGTTTTTATGCCAGTTCACCCCTCCACTTT. This encodes CASSFYASSPLHF.

This chain links TRBV19 with TRBJ2-1; D is possibly TRBD2 (6 bases). Trimming took off 5 bases at V and 1 base at J, with 15 bases between the two ends. The CDR3 runs to 16 residues. Germline CDR1 LNHDA, CDR2 SQIVND (reference sequence). Here the CDR3 reads CASSLSRGLSYNEQFF. The CDR3 DNA follows: TGTGCCAGTAGTCTCTCGCGGGGCTTATCCTACAATGAGCAGTTCTTC.

V usage is TRBV4-1 and J usage is TRBJ2-7; 9 positions agree with TRBD1. Germline V gene data show CDR1 as MGHRA and CDR2 as YSYEKL. With 4 bases clipped from V and 4 bases from J, the junction kept 5 bases outside the gene matches. The CDR3 length is 14 residues. CDR3 DNA: TGCGCCAGCAGCCTCCCGGACAGGGGATACGAGCAGTACTTC. Amino acid sequence: CASSLPDRGYEQYF.

The CDR3 bases are TGTGCCAGCAGCACCCGGGGACAGGGCAGGGCAGATACGCAGTATTTT. This sequence encodes CASSTRGQGRADTQYF. The rearrangement joins TRBV11-2 to TRBJ2-3, with TRBD1 identical over 9 bases. V dropped 5 bases and J dropped 4; count of bases not matched to a gene: 10. The CDR3 is 16 amino acids. CDR1 is SGHAT and CDR2 is FQNNGV in the germline V gene.

The rearrangement joins TRBV2 to TRBJ2-1, with 9 positions matching TRBD2. V lost 4 bases and J lost 6; bases outside the gene matches: 10. The germline CDR1 and CDR2 sequences are SNHLY and FYNNEI. This CDR3 has 16 amino acids. In nucleotides, the CDR3 is TGTGCCAGCAGTGTTGGCGGGGGGGCGGGGAGCAATGAGCAGTTCTTC. Translating gives CASSVGGGAGSNEQFF. Filled out from reference TRBV2 and TRBJ2-1, the complete variable domain reads EPEVTQTPSHQVTQMGQEVILRCVPISNHLYFYWYRQILGQKVEFLVSFYNNEISEKSEIFDDQFSVERPDGSNFTLKIRSTKLEDSAMYFCASSVGGGAGSNEQFFGPGTRLTVL.

The genes are TRBV5-3 and TRBJ1-1, with a weak D call TRBD1 (6 bases). TRBV5-3 is an ORF; its function is uncertain. The V end lost 6 bases, the J end lost 0 bases, and 15 bases lay between the germline ends. The CDR3 has 15 amino acids. CDR3 region: CARIVRDNMNTEAFF. CDR3 nucleotides: TGTGCCAGAATCGTACGGGACAACATGAACACTGAAGCTTTCTTT.

This clone showed up just once. The rearrangement links TRBV19 to TRBJ2-3; D uncertain. The germline CDR1 and CDR2 sequences are LNHDA and SQIVND (reference sequence). Trimming stripped 5 bases from V and 10 bases from J, with 16 bases between. CDR3 length: 13 residues. In DNA, the CDR3 is TGTGCCAGTAGTTCCTCGACTCCCCTGGCGCAGTATTTT. This sequence encodes CASSSSTPLAQYF. The full variable domain, rest sourced from reference TRBV19 and TRBJ2-3, is DGGITQSPKYLFRKEGQNVTLSCEQNLNHDAMYWYRQDPGQGLRLIYYSQIVNDFQKGDIAEGYSVSREKKESFPLTVTSAQKNPTAFYLCASSSSTPLAQYFGPGTRLTVL.

The rearrangement links TRBV4-3 to TRBJ1-2, with 7 bases that match TRBD1. V shed 4 bases and J 7 bases; nucleotides not matched to a gene: 6. Germline V gene lookup returns CDR1 LGHNA and CDR2 YSLEER. CDR3 length equals 13 residues. CDR3 nucleotide sequence: TGCGCCAGCAGCCTTACAGGGGAACCTGGCTACACCTTC. This gives the protein CASSLTGEPGYTF.

V gene TRBV11-2 combines with J gene TRBJ1-2; D is possibly TRBD1 (5 bases). V lost 3 bases and J 1 base, leaving 12 bases between the germline ends. The CDR3 loop spans 15 amino acids. Germline CDR1 SGHAT, CDR2 FQNNGV. The CDR3 DNA reads TGTGCCAGCAGCTTGACGGGGGACTTTAACTATGGCTACACCTTC. As protein: CASSLTGDFNYGYTF.

The J gene is TRBJ1-1, the V gene TRBV6-2 or TRBV6-3, with D possibly being TRBD1 (6 bases). CDR3 length: 15 amino acids. Deletions cut 2 bases from V and 4 bases from J, with 14 bases between. The V gene's germline CDR1 is MNHEY and CDR2 SVGEGT. The CDR3 DNA sequence: TGTGCCAGCAGTTACCCGGGGGGGGGCATCACTGAAGCTTTCTTT. Translated, it gives CASSYPGGGITEAFF.

This chain joins TRBV28 and TRBJ1-2; possibly TRBD1 for D (5 bases). V was pared by 7 bases and J by 2 bases, with 17 bases between. The CDR3 has 15 residues. The germline V gene encodes CDR1 MDHEN and CDR2 SYDVKM. The CDR3 loop reads CASTGRTLINYGYTF. DNA for the CDR3: TGTGCCAGCACAGGCCGGACACTAATCAACTATGGCTACACCTTC.

The rearrangement joins TRBV6-1 to TRBJ1-1; 7 bases are a match to TRBD1. The CDR3 is 17 residues long. V gave up 4 bases and J gave up 4 bases; unmatched junction bases: 15. The germline V gene encodes CDR1 MNHNS and CDR2 SASEGT. CDR3 in amino acids: CASSGATGYVLFTEAFF. In DNA, the CDR3 is TGTGCCAGCAGTGGTGCGACAGGGTACGTGCTTTTCACTGAAGCTTTCTTT.

CDR3 in DNA: TGCGCCAGCAGCCCGGACAGATTATTATGCCGCTACACCTTC. This sequence encodes CASSPDRLLCRYTF. The chain joins TRBV23-1 to TRBJ1-2, with D perhaps TRBD1 (6 bases). TRBV23-1 is annotated as an ORF whose role is uncertain. Deletions cut 6 bases from V and 9 bases from J, with 20 bases between. CDR3 length: 14 amino acids.

This clone showed up just once. The chain links TRBV7-2 to TRBJ1-2; possibly TRBD1 for D (5 bases). The CDR3 is made up of 14 amino acids. With 5 bases removed from V and 7 bases from J, the gap between germline ends came to 17 bases. Germline CDR1 reads SGHTA; CDR2 reads FQGNSA. The CDR3 coding sequence is TGTGCCAGCAGCCAGGGACTGATTTGGGCTGGCTACACCTTC. Encoded protein: CASSQGLIWAGYTF.